This T cell receptor (beta chain) was obtained from a study of T cell responses to AZD1222 COVID-19 vaccine. Study at large: The analysis combined second doses at about 4 or about 12 weeks.

Some clones are missing from TCRdb's copy, which holds only in-frame ones; the method was immunoSEQ multiplex PCR. The sample carries around 100,000 clones, 90% to 95% recorded once. V gave up 5 bases and J gave up 3 bases, with 14 bases separating them. CDR3 length: 15 amino acids. Germline V CDR1 and CDR2: MDHEN, SYDVKM. The sample was peripheral blood, taken on day 0 of AZD1222 vaccination. This TCR came from an adult in good health. This chain uses TRBV28 with TRBJ2-4; a weak D match, TRBD1 (6 bases). CDR3 sequence reads: CASSPYREIKNIQYF. The DNA of the CDR3 is TGTGCCAGCAGTCCTTACAGGGAAATCAAAAACATTCAGTACTTC.